This T cell receptor (beta chain) was captured by sequencing in a study of T cells in localized non-small cell lung cancer. General study results and limits: There was higher T cell clonality in uninvolved adjacent lung than in tumor, and it was highest there. Longer overall survival was seen with higher T cell density measured in blood.

Comments on this clone: Its antigen is not identified.

Sequencing used immunoSEQ multiplex PCR; TCRdb keeps in-frame clones, though not all of them. The data show some 3,200 clones, approximately 30% seen once. CDR1 and CDR2 from the germline V gene are SGHNT and YENEEA. Trimming stripped 5 bases from V and 5 bases from J, with 15 bases between. The CDR3 loop spans 14 amino acids. This sequence originates from a man between 40 and 75 years old with stage III lung adenocarcinoma. The chain combines TRBV11-3 with TRBJ2-5, with a possible D match to TRBD2 (6 bases). The material sequenced was lung tumor tissue, taken before any cancer treatment. The CDR3 bases are TGTGCCAGCAGCGAAATTACTAGCAGGGAGACCCAGTACTTC. It specifies CASSEITSRETQYF.